The present T cell receptor beta chain was sequenced within a study of CD4 T cells in relation to SARS-CoV-2 and coronaviruses. General study findings and limits: The cross-reactivity analysis covered only spike protein, not other viral proteins.

CDR1 and CDR2 from the germline V gene are LGHNT and FRNRAP. The V gene lost 5 bases and the J gene lost 6 bases, with 13 bases spanning the gap. The CDR3 is 13 amino acids. Profiling relied on immunoSEQ multiplex PCR, and the TCRdb table lists in-frame clones only, not all of them. Here the sample spans approximately 38,000 clones, roughly 90% being singletons. Comments on this clone: What it binds is unknown.

The chain uses TRBV12-5 and TRBJ1-1; tentative D call: TRBD1 (5 bases). The sequence came from an adult with COVID-19. Sequencing used memory CD4+ T cells from PBMCs. The DNA of the CDR3 is TGTGCTAGTGGTGCGGGGGGGGTGTCTGAAGCTTTCTTT. It is translated as CASGAGGVSEAFF.